A single T cell receptor beta chain is shown here with its context. Its antigen remains unknown. The sample is drawn from a study of shared clonotypes between healthy human individuals. Overall study results and limits: Apart from blood, nothing was sampled; tissue repertoires likely differ. With few donors, the genetic and exposure-history diversity represented was limited.

Per the original data handling: For the immunoSEQ data, sequences were junction-only without quality scores, so filtering differed. The method was immunoSEQ multiplex PCR; TCRdb's version includes in-frame clones alone and lacks a portion of them. That table furnishes V, J and clone size, whereas the DNA furnished D and trimming. The sample records some 2,500,000 clones, around 92% being singletons. Trimming removed 5 bases at V and 15 bases at J, with 23 bases between. Germline CDR1 is MDHEN and CDR2 is SYDVKM. The CDR3 has 14 residues. The receptor was isolated from a man younger than 35 in good health. Some clones in this sample may be carry-over from other donors' samples. This chain links TRBV28 with TRBJ2-1, with D perhaps matching TRBD1 (5 bases). The material sequenced was naive CD4+ T cells from PBMCs. Specified subset: CD45RA+ positively selected. The CDR3 nucleotides are TGTGCCAGCAGTCCCGGATTAGCTGCACAGGCTCGGTTCTTC. The encoded protein is CASSPGLAAQARFF.